The rows below give T cell receptor beta chains drawn from one sample of a study of blood T cell repertoires in COVID-19. Sequenced by immunoSEQ multiplex PCR; TCRdb stores in-frame clones only, minus some. Here the sample spans a few hundred thousand clones, roughly 79% being singletons. The sequenced material came from PBMCs or T cells enriched from blood (not recorded which). These receptors originate from a man aged 40-55 years who had recovered from COVID-19. Each CDR3 is given with its conserved first and last residue. A D gene is named only where the DNA matches it firmly. Only some rows state a clone size, as once, few, many or a class for expanded clones.

clone_size	v_call	j_call	d_call	cdr3_nt	cdr3_aa
.	TRBV18	TRBJ2-3	TRBD1	TGTGCCAGCTCACCGCTGGGACAGGGACGCACAGATACGCAGTATTTT	CASSPLGQGRTDTQYF
.	TRBV10-3	TRBJ2-1	.	TGTGCCATCAGTGAGTCGGGGCAGGGGTGGGATGAGCAGTTCTTC	CAISESGQGWDEQFF
few	TRBV14	TRBJ2-7	TRBD1	TGTGCCAGCAGCCAAGGGATGACAGGGACCTCCTACGAGCAGTACTTC	CASSQGMTGTSYEQYF
.	TRBV28	TRBJ1-4	.	TGTGCCAGCAGCCTGACCCGGATACAGCTAAATAATGAAAAACTGTTTTTT	CASSLTRIQLNNEKLFF
.	TRBV6-4	TRBJ2-5	TRBD2	TGTGCCAGCAGTGACTCGAGTCAAGGACTAGCGGGAGGGCCCCTTGAGACCCAGTACTTC	CASSDSSQGLAGGPLETQYF
.	TRBV6-1	TRBJ1-5	.	TGTGCCAGCAGTGAATCAGGGAAGAGTCAGCCCCAGCATTTT	CASSESGKSQPQHF
.	TRBV5-1	TRBJ1-1	TRBD1	TGCGCCAGCAGCTCCACGGCAGGGGGCAACACTGAAGCTTTCTTT	CASSSTAGGNTEAFF
.	TRBV10-1	TRBJ1-5	.	TGCGCCAGCAGTGAGAGGGGGTTTGAGCCCCAGCATTTT	CASSERGFEPQHF
.	TRBV5-4	TRBJ2-1	TRBD2	TGTGCCAGCAGCCTTCGGCGGGGGGCTTACAATGAGCAGTTCTTC	CASSLRRGAYNEQFF
.	TRBV29-1	TRBJ1-1	TRBD1	TGCAGCGTTGCAGGGGGAGAGAACACTGAAGCTTTCTTT	CSVAGGENTEAFF
.	TRBV27	TRBJ1-6	TRBD1	TGTGCCAGCAGTTTAGGGAGGGACAGGAAAGGAAATTCACCCCTCCACTTT	CASSLGRDRKGNSPLHF
.	TRBV10-3	TRBJ2-1	TRBD2	TGTGCCATCAGTGGAGCGGGAGGGCCTGTTTTTGAGCAGTTCTTC	CAISGAGGPVFEQFF
.	TRBV5-1	TRBJ2-1	.	TGCGCCAGCAGACCTGGAGCTTCCGATGAGCAGTTCTTC	CASRPGASDEQFF
.	TRBV12-3/TRBV12-4	TRBJ1-6	.	TGTGCCACCTCGGGGTCTAATTCACCCCTCCACTTT	CATSGSNSPLHF
.	TRBV28	TRBJ1-6	TRBD1	TGTGCCAGCAGCCGCCGGGACAGGGCGAATTCACCCCTCCACTTT	CASSRRDRANSPLHF
.	TRBV29-1	TRBJ1-1	.	TGCAGCGCTTACACAGGGAACACTGAAGCTTTCTTT	CSAYTGNTEAFF
.	TRBV5-1	TRBJ1-2	TRBD1	TGCGCCAGCAGCACCCGGACAGGGGATGGCTACACCTTC	CASSTRTGDGYTF
.	TRBV4-2	TRBJ1-4	TRBD1	TGTGCCAGCAGCCTCACAGGGGGTGGTGAAAAACTGTTTTTT	CASSLTGGGEKLFF
.	TRBV5-4	TRBJ1-3	TRBD1	TGTGCCAGCAGCTCGGACAGGGATAGTGGAAACACCATATATTTT	CASSSDRDSGNTIYF
.	TRBV27	TRBJ1-2	TRBD1	TGTGCCAGCAGTACAGGGGGTTTACCTTATGGCTACACCTTC	CASSTGGLPYGYTF
.	TRBV3-1/TRBV3-2	TRBJ1-5	.	TGTGCCAGCACTATGCGGGGGAGCAATCAGCCCCAGCATTTT	CASTMRGSNQPQHF
.	TRBV7-9	TRBJ2-4	.	TGTGCCAGCAGCTTAACGCAGGGCTCAGACATTCAGTACTTC	CASSLTQGSDIQYF
.	TRBV29-1	TRBJ1-2	.	TGCAGCGTTGATTGGGGGGTGAGGGAGTACTATGGCTACACCTTC	CSVDWGVREYYGYTF
.	TRBV10-2	TRBJ2-5	TRBD2	TGCGCCAGCAGTGATCCCCTAGCGGGGCAACTTGAAGAGACCCAGTACTTC	CASSDPLAGQLEETQYF
.	TRBV29-1	TRBJ2-2	.	TGCAGCACCCCAGGGGCCGCCGGGGAGCTGTTTTTT	CSTPGAAGELFF
.	TRBV27	TRBJ2-7	TRBD1	TGTGCCAGCAGTTTATGGCAGGGGGCCGACGAGCAGTACTTC	CASSLWQGADEQYF
.	TRBV5-1	TRBJ2-1	TRBD2	TGCGCCAGCAGCCTAGGACTAGCGGGGGGGCCGGGGTACAATGAGCAGTTCTTC	CASSLGLAGGPGYNEQFF
.	TRBV3-1/TRBV3-2	TRBJ1-1	TRBD1	TGTGCCAGCAGCCAAGGGGGGACAGGGGGCGAAGCTTTCTTT	CASSQGGTGGEAFF
.	TRBV9	TRBJ2-7	.	TGTGCCAGCAGCGTAACAGGAAGCGAGCAGTACTTC	CASSVTGSEQYF
.	TRBV5-1	TRBJ2-1	.	TGCGCCAGCAGCTTGGATGCTAGCAGCAATGAGCAGTTCTTC	CASSLDASSNEQFF
.	TRBV5-1	TRBJ2-1	TRBD2	TGCGCCAGCAGCAGCCAGTGGACTAGCGGATACAATGAGCAGTTCTTC	CASSSQWTSGYNEQFF
.	TRBV27	TRBJ1-6	.	TGTGCCAGCAGTTTGCGGGGTCTCCCTAACTCCTATAATTCACCCCTCCACTTT	CASSLRGLPNSYNSPLHF
once	TRBV14	TRBJ1-6	.	TGTGCCAGCAGCCAAGATCTCGGGGTGCGGGGAAGCTCACCCCTCCACTTT	CASSQDLGVRGSSPLHF
.	TRBV5-1	TRBJ1-2	TRBD1	TGCGCCAGCAGTGACCCAGGGGGAGACTATGGCTACACCTTC	CASSDPGGDYGYTF
.	TRBV2	TRBJ1-1	TRBD1	TGTGCCAGCAGTTTTGACAGGGCCAACACTGAAGCTTTCTTT	CASSFDRANTEAFF
.	TRBV27	TRBJ2-2	.	TGTGCCAGCAGTTTGCGGGGTAGGACCGGGGAGCTGTTTTTT	CASSLRGRTGELFF
.	TRBV28	TRBJ2-1	TRBD2	TGTGCCAGCAGTGGCCGGGGACTAGCCCCAGATGAGCAGTTCTTC	CASSGRGLAPDEQFF
.	TRBV9	TRBJ1-2	TRBD1	TGTGCCAGCAGCGTAGGTCTGGGACAGGGGAATAACTATGGCTACACCTTC	CASSVGLGQGNNYGYTF
once	TRBV4-2	TRBJ1-6	TRBD1	TGTGCCAGCAGCCAAGCCGGGACAGGGAAGTCACCCCTCCACTTT	CASSQAGTGKSPLHF
few	TRBV2	TRBJ1-6	.	TGTGCCAGCAGTCTTGGACAGTATTCACCCCTCCACTTT	CASSLGQYSPLHF
.	TRBV12-3/TRBV12-4	TRBJ1-5	.	TGTGCCAGCGGGCCCGACAATCAGCCCCAGCATTTT	CASGPDNQPQHF
.	TRBV5-1	TRBJ2-1	TRBD2	TGCGCCAGCAGCTTTAGGGCTAGCGGGAGTTCAGCCTACAATGAGCAGTTCTTC	CASSFRASGSSAYNEQFF
.	TRBV6-4	TRBJ1-2	TRBD1	TGTGCCAGCGGTCAGAGGGCACAGGGGGATTGTGGCTACACCTTC	CASGQRAQGDCGYTF
.	TRBV7-8	TRBJ1-2	.	TGTGCCAGCAGCCAACAGTCAAACTATGGCTACACCTTC	CASSQQSNYGYTF
.	TRBV28	TRBJ1-3	TRBD1	TGTGCCAGCAGTTTCCGGGACAGAGGAAACACCATATATTTT	CASSFRDRGNTIYF
.	TRBV28	TRBJ1-5	.	TGTGCCAGCAGTCCCCCCGGTCAGCCCCAGCATTTT	CASSPPGQPQHF
.	TRBV28	TRBJ2-5	TRBD2	TGTGCCAGCAGTTATCGCAGCGGGAGGTACCAAGAGACCCAGTACTTC	CASSYRSGRYQETQYF
.	TRBV7-8	TRBJ1-4	TRBD1	TGTGCCAGCAGCTTACCCCGGGACAGGGGGCAAAGAAGGGAAAAACTGTTTTTT	CASSLPRDRGQRREKLFF